This T cell receptor beta chain was sequenced in a study of early stage breast cancer tumors. Profiled with immunoSEQ multiplex PCR; TCRdb holds only in-frame clones, not every one. Of some 11,000 clones listed, about 73% were seen once; the top ten hold around 20%. There are 15 residues in the CDR3. Germline V gene lookup returns CDR1 SGHTA and CDR2 FQGNSA. V was clipped by 3 bases and J by 9 bases, with 18 bases between them. The material sequenced was breast tumor tissue. The chain is built from TRBV7-2 and TRBJ2-1, with TRBD2 as a possible D gene (6 bases). The clonotype originates from a person aged 35 to 50 with breast cancer. The CDR3 reads CASSLAGPQSGEQFF. CDR3 DNA: TGTGCCAGCAGCTTGGCGGGACCTCAGAGCGGTGAGCAGTTCTTC. Complete variable domain (other parts from reference TRBV7-2 and TRBJ2-1): GAGVSQSPSNKVTEKGKDVELRCDPISGHTALYWYRQSLGQGLEFLIYFQGNSAPDKSGLPSDRFSAERTGGSVSTLTIQRTQQEDSAVYLCASSLAGPQSGEQFFGPGTRLTVL.